Shown below are 25 T cell receptor beta chains from a single sample sequenced in a study of regulatory T cells in long-lasting Graves disease. Combining iRepertoire HTBI primers with Arm-PCR of CDR3 regions, the authors built TCR beta libraries. Using its own MiXCR run on the multiplex PCR reads, TCRdb lists one record per CDR3 protein. The table records 500,000 to 700,000 distinct CDR3 sequences, 15% to 20% of them present only once. As to time point: newly diagnosed GD, antithyroid drugs for less than 3 months. The TCR library used RNA extracted from PBMCs. Separately, the same data were catalogued under a study of T cells in Graves' hyperthyroidism and ophthalmopathy.

The sequencing used peripheral blood mononuclear cells (PBMCs), collected at new diagnosis, from a patient treated with antithyroid drugs. These receptors came from a woman aged 25 to 39 with Graves disease.

This clonotype was seen ten or more times. The chain recombines TRBV20-1 with TRBJ2-1, with 8 bases lining up with TRBD2. Trimming at V came to 6 bases and at J to 4 bases, leaving 11 bases not matched to a gene. The CDR3 runs 15 residues. The germline V gene has CDR1 DFQATT and CDR2 SNEGSKA (reference sequence). The CDR3 DNA sequence: TGCAGTGCCCAGAGGGCTAGCGGGCCGTACAATGAGCAGTTCTTC. Translated, it gives CSAQRASGPYNEQFF.

V and J are TRBV19 and TRBJ1-4; a weak D match, TRBD1 (5 bases). Trimming shortened V by 7 bases and J by 5 bases, and 17 bases separated the two germline ends. Germline assignment: CDR1 LNHDA and CDR2 SQIVND (reference sequence). The CDR3 extends over 15 amino acids. The chain's CDR3 is CASTSLGGENEKLFF. In nucleotides, the CDR3 is TGTGCCAGTACCTCCCTCGGAGGGGAAAATGAAAAACTGTTTTTT.

The genes are TRBV5-5 and TRBJ2-3; 7 bases match TRBD2. TRBJ2-1 explains the end of the DNA better; the J call may be wrong. The germline gives CDR1 SGHKS, CDR2 YYEKEE (reference sequence). The CDR3 has 16 residues. CDR3 sequence reads: CASSLVFRLAEIEQFF. Here the CDR3 DNA reads TGTGCCAGCAGCTTGGTGTTTCGTCTAGCGGAAATCGAGCAGTTCTTC.

This chain connects TRBV7-9 to TRBJ2-5; D gene uncertain. The germline V gene encodes CDR1 SEHNR and CDR2 FQNEAQ (reference sequence). Trimming left V 5 bases short and J 4 bases short, with 17 bases between. This CDR3 region has 15 residues. The CDR3 DNA reads TGTGCCAGCAGCCGGACGTGGGAAGGTCCAGAGACCCAGTACTTC. Its translation is CASSRTWEGPETQYF.

The sample holds many counts of this clonotype. The chain has TRBV10-3 and TRBJ2-7; 7 positions agree with TRBD1. J lost 5 bases, V lost 0 bases, and 7 bases had no gene match. CDR3 length: 15 residues. Germline CDR1 reads ENHRY; CDR2 reads SYGVKD. CDR3 amino acids: CAISESNRGPNEQYF. The DNA of the CDR3 is TGTGCCATCAGTGAGTCGAACAGGGGTCCAAACGAGCAGTACTTC.

This clonotype has only a few counts. The gene calls are TRBV9 and TRBJ1-2, with D possibly being TRBD1 (5 bases). The CDR3 extends over 17 amino acids. The germline CDR1 and CDR2 sequences are SGDLS and YYNGEE. V was trimmed by 0 bases and J by 7 bases, leaving 22 bases between them. The chain's CDR3 is CASSVDSLTGTDLGYTF. The CDR3 DNA reads TGTGCCAGCAGCGTAGACTCACTCACAGGAACTGATCTTGGCTACACCTTC.

In this sample, this clonotype turned up many times. This chain links TRBV10-1 with TRBJ2-7; 7 bases fit TRBD1. Germline V lookup: CDR1 WNHNN, CDR2 SYGVQD (reference sequence). After removal of 6 bases from V and 5 bases from J, the junction contained 7 bases not matched to a gene. The CDR3 loop spans 13 amino acids. This chain's CDR3 is CASRETGRNEQYF. Written as DNA, the CDR3 is TGCGCCAGCAGAGAGACAGGGCGGAACGAGCAGTACTTC.

This clonotype has a handful of counts. V gene TRBV20-1 combines with J gene TRBJ2-7, with 8 positions matching TRBD1. Trimming cost V 0 bases and J 3 bases; bases outside gene matches: 4. CDR1 is DFQATT, CDR2 SNEGSKA, per germline (reference sequence). The CDR3 length is 14 residues. The CDR3 region has the DNA TGCAGTGCTAGAGATCAGGGGGCGGACTACGAGCAGTACTTC. This codes for CSARDQGADYEQYF.

This clonotype was picked up a small number of times. A read error may produce the germline difference seen at one junction end. The gene calls are TRBV7-7 and TRBJ2-1; possibly TRBD2 for D (5 bases). Germline-derived CDR1 and CDR2 are SSHAT and FNYEAQ (reference sequence). CDR3 length: 16 amino acids. The CDR3 loop reads CASSLALADDPNEQFF. For the CDR3, the DNA is TGTGCTAGCAGCTTAGCGTTGGCAGACGATCCCAATGAGCAGTTCTTC.

The chain is built from TRBV10-3 and TRBJ2-3; D not resolved. V was trimmed by 3 bases and J by 7 bases, leaving 5 bases between them. CDR3 length: 11 residues. CDR1 is ENHRY, CDR2 SYGVKD, per germline. CDR3: CAISDPNTQYF. The CDR3 DNA is TGTGCCATCAGTGACCCAAATACGCAGTATTTT.

This clonotype was found many times. The chain recombines TRBV7-3 with TRBJ2-5; D remains unclear. The CDR3 is 13 residues long. V lost 1 base to trimming and J lost 4 bases, with 7 bases between them. Germline V gives CDR1 SGHTA, CDR2 FQGTGA. The CDR3 nucleotides read TGTGCCAGCAGCTTAAGTACCGCAGAGACCCAGTACTTC. Encoded protein: CASSLSTAETQYF.

The V call is TRBV19, the J call TRBJ1-1; the D gene is possibly TRBD1 (6 bases). The CDR3 consists of 15 residues. Trimming left V 6 bases short and J 4 bases short, with 18 bases between. Looked up from germline, CDR1 is LNHDA and CDR2 is SQIVND (reference sequence). As DNA, the CDR3 is TGTGCCAGTAGAGGGGGGCATCCTGAGGGCACTGAAGCTTTCTTT. Translation: CASRGGHPEGTEAFF.

This clonotype occurred many times. This rearrangement joins TRBV28 to TRBJ2-5, with 8 positions matching TRBD2. Per germline, CDR1 MDHEN and CDR2 SYDVKM. After removal of 3 bases from V and 2 bases from J, the junction contained 11 bases not matched to a gene. CDR3 length: 17 residues. This CDR3 reads CASSFSTSGYAQETQYF. CDR3 DNA sequence: TGTGCCAGCAGTTTTTCAACTAGCGGATATGCACAAGAGACCCAGTACTTC.

In its sample, this clonotype was seen many times. The V gene is TRBV29-1, the J gene TRBJ2-7; 9 nucleotides line up with TRBD1. Germline V gives CDR1 SQVTM, CDR2 ANQGSEA. This CDR3 is built from 13 residues. V trimming: 7 bases; J trimming: 5 bases; junction bases outside the gene matches: 9. CDR3 sequence reads: CSALQGALDEQYF. As DNA, the CDR3 is TGCAGCGCCCTACAGGGGGCATTGGACGAGCAGTACTTC.

This clonotype is a singleton in its sample. The rearrangement links TRBV9 to TRBJ2-7, with unresolved D. The CDR3 is 17 amino acids. Germline CDR1 and CDR2: SGDLS and YYNGEE. Trimming pared 4 bases from V and 2 bases from J, leaving 22 bases between. The CDR3 nucleotides are TGTGCCAGCAGCCAAGGCCCGGAATTACTCGGTCCCTACGAGCAGTACTTC. Protein sequence: CASSQGPELLGPYEQYF.

V usage is TRBV30 and J usage is TRBJ1-6; no clear D gene. CDR1 is GTSNPN, CDR2 SVGIG, per germline (reference sequence). Trimming took off 4 bases at V and 2 bases at J, with 15 bases between the two ends. The CDR3 is made up of 16 amino acids. For the CDR3, the DNA is TGTGCCTGGAAAGGGAAGCAGGCTCCCTATAATTCACCCCTCCACTTT. Translation: CAWKGKQAPYNSPLHF.

The chain employs TRBV12-3 or TRBV12-4 and TRBJ2-3, with 10 bases that match TRBD2. CDR3 length equals 16 residues. J was trimmed by 1 base and V by 5 bases; bases with no gene match: 6. CDR3 protein: CASSPPSGSGTDTQYF. As DNA, the CDR3 is TGTGCCAGCAGTCCCCCTAGCGGGAGTGGCACAGATACGCAGTATTTT.

V usage is TRBV4-2 and J usage is TRBJ1-5; D ambiguous. V lost 1 base, J lost 5 bases, and 9 bases lay in between. Germline lookup yields CDR1 LGHNA and CDR2 YNFKEQ. This CDR3 has 14 residues. As DNA, the CDR3 is TGTGCCAGCAGCCAAGGGGCCCAGGATCAGCCCCAGCATTTT. This translates into CASSQGAQDQPQHF.

This chain links TRBV6-2 or TRBV6-3 with TRBJ1-1, with D unclear. The CDR3 length is 13 residues. The V gene's germline CDR1 is MNHEY and CDR2 SVGEGT. V lost 7 bases and J 5 bases, leaving 14 bases between the germline ends. The DNA of the CDR3 is TGTGCCAGCAAATTAAGGGCTCGGACTGAAGCTTTCTTT. Translation gives CASKLRARTEAFF.

The sample holds many counts of this clonotype. This chain connects TRBV2 to TRBJ1-2; TRBD1 aligns across 8 bases. Trimming at V came to 6 bases and at J to 4 bases, leaving 7 bases not matched to a gene. The CDR3 is 14 residues long. Germline V CDR1 and CDR2: SNHLY, FYNNEI. For the CDR3, the DNA is TGTGCCAGCAGCGGACAGGGATCGGGCTATGGCTACACCTTC. Translating it yields CASSGQGSGYGYTF.

As to this clonotype: A much larger clone differs from this one at a single base, so this may be a read error. The rearrangement joins TRBV28 to TRBJ2-5, with D possibly being TRBD2 (6 bases). CDR3 length equals 18 residues. Germline V gene data show CDR1 as MDHEN and CDR2 as SYDVKM. CDR3 sequence: CTSSFPQGGPIWGETQYF. The DNA of the CDR3 is TGTACCAGCAGTTTTCCCCAGGGAGGTCCAATCTGGGGAGAGACCCAGTACTTC.

The V gene is TRBV18, the J gene TRBJ1-2; 7 bases align to TRBD1. After removal of 6 bases from V and 3 bases from J, the junction contained 7 bases not matched to a gene. Germline lookup yields CDR1 KGHSH and CDR2 LQKENI. The CDR3 contains 14 residues. This chain's CDR3 is CASSPGQAHYGYTF. The CDR3 region has the DNA TGTGCCAGCTCCCCCGGACAGGCCCACTATGGCTACACCTTC.

Remarks on this clonotype: Being one base from a much bigger clone, this may be a read error. The gene calls are TRBV6-1 and TRBJ2-2; D uncertain. V was cut by 7 bases and J by 4 bases, with 7 bases left in between. CDR1 and CDR2 from the germline V gene are MNHNS and SASEGT. This CDR3 contains 12 residues. This CDR3 is CASTFGTGELFF. For the CDR3, the DNA is TGTGCCAGCACCTTCGGCACCGGGGAGCTGTTTTTT.

This clonotype was recorded at least ten times. The rearrangement uses TRBV19 and TRBJ1-2; D uncertain. V lost 4 bases to trimming and J lost 1 base, with 4 bases between them. CDR1 and CDR2 from the germline V gene are LNHDA and SQIVND (reference sequence). The CDR3 runs 12 residues. CDR3 nucleotides: TGTGCCAGTAGTACGGATAACTATGGCTACACCTTC. Protein: CASSTDNYGYTF.

This clonotype was counted between two and nine times. A much larger clone lies one base from this, so it may be a read error. The gene calls are TRBV28 and TRBJ1-5; no clear D. The CDR3 loop spans 11 amino acids. Deletions cut 6 bases from V and 4 bases from J, with 4 bases between. Per the germline V gene, CDR1 is MDHEN and CDR2 is SYDVKM. CDR3 in DNA: TGTGCCAGCAGCGCTAATCAGCCCCAGCATTTT. It encodes CASSANQPQHF.